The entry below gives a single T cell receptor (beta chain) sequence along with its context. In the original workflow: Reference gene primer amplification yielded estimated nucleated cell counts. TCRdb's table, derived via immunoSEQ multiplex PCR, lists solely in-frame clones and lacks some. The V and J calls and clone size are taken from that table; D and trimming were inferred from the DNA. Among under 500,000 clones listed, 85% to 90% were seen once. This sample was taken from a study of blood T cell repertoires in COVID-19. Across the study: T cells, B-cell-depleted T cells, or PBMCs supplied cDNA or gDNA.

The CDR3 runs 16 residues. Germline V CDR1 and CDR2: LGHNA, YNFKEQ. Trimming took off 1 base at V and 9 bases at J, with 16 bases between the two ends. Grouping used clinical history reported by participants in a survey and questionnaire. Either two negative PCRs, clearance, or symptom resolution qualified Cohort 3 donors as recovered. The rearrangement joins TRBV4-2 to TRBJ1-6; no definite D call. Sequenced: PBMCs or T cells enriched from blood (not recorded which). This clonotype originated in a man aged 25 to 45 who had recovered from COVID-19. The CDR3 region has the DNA TGTGCCAGCAGCCAAGGGGTAAACCTTTCGGGTTCACCCCTCCACTTT. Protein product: CASSQGVNLSGSPLHF.